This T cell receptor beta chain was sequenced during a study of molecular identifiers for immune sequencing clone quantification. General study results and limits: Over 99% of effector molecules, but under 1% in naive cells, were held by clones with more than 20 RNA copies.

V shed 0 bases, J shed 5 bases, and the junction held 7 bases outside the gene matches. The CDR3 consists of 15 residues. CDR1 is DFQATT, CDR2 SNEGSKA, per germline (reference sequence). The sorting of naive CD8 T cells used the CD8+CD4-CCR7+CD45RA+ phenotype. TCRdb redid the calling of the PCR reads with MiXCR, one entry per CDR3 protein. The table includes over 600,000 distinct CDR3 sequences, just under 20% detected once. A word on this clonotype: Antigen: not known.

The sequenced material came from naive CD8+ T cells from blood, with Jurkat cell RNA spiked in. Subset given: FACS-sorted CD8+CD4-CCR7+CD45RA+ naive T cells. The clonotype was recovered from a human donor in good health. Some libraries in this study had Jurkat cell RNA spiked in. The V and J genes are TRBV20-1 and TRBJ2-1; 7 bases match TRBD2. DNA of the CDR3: TGCAGTGCTAGAGATCCCAATCTAGCGGACAATGAGCAGTTCTTC. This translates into CSARDPNLADNEQFF.